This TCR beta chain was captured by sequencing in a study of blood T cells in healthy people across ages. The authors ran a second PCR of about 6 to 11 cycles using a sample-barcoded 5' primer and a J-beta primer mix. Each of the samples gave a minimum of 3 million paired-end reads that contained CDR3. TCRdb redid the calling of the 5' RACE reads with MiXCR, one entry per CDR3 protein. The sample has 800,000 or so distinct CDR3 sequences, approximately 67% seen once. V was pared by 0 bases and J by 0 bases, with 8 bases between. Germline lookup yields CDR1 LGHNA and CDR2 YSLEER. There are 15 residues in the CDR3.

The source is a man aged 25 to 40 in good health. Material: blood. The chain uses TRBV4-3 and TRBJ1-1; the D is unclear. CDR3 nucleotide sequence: TGCGCCAGCAGCCAAGATTCAGAGATGAACACTGAAGCTTTCTTT. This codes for CASSQDSEMNTEAFF.